This entry concerns a single T cell receptor (beta chain). Combining a sample-barcoded 5' primer with a J-beta primer mix, a second PCR ran for roughly 6 to 12 cycles. TCRdb independently ran MiXCR on the 5' RACE reads; one entry per CDR3 protein. This sample has 700,000 to 950,000 distinct CDR3 sequences; over 45% occur once, and the top ten carry about 20%. The data belong to a study of blood T cells in healthy people across ages. Germline assignment: CDR1 PRHDT and CDR2 FYEKMQ (reference sequence). The CDR3 extends over 15 amino acids. V lost 7 bases and J lost 1; bases outside the gene matches: 10.

The specimen sequenced was blood. The chain recombines TRBV13 with TRBJ2-7, with 7 bases identical to TRBD1. The clonotype originates from a man aged 25 to 45 in good health. CDR3 bases: TGTGCCAGCACTCTTGGGTCAGGGGGATCCTACGAGCAGTACTTC. Protein product: CASTLGSGGSYEQYF.